This T cell receptor beta chain emerged from a study of blood T cell repertoires in COVID-19. The wider study: The cDNA or gDNA used as material had been derived from T cells, B-cell-depleted T cells, or PBMCs.

The V segment lost 3 bases and the J segment 5 bases; nucleotides outside the gene matches: 9. CDR1 is SQVTM and CDR2 is ANQGSEA in the germline V gene. The CDR3 loop spans 15 amino acids. Method: immunoSEQ multiplex PCR; TCRdb's copy keeps in-frame clones and lacks some. Found here are around 300,000 clones, about 83% of them singletons; the top ten hold about 5.7%. The study drew participants aged roughly 18 to 89 years from approximately 23 US areas. Assignment of participants to cohorts was predicated upon participant-reported clinical history. The study counted Cohort 3 donors as recovered given two negative PCRs, clearance, or symptom resolution.

The TCR originated in a middle-aged woman who had recovered from COVID-19. The chain combines TRBV29-1 with TRBJ2-3; 9 bases are a match to TRBD2. The sample taken for sequencing was PBMCs or T cells enriched from blood (not recorded which). The CDR3 DNA reads TGCAGCGTTGAGGTAGCGGGAGCTCTAAGAGATACGCAGTATTTT. Amino acids: CSVEVAGALRDTQYF.